The following is a TCR beta chain sequence with its context. What it binds is unknown. A single record per CDR3 protein comes from TCRdb applying MiXCR to the 5' RACE reads. The data contain approximately 1,900 distinct CDR3 sequences, approximately 17% of them seen just once; the ten biggest clones take up about 10%. These data are taken from a study of spatial heterogeneity in lung cancer. Across the study: A consistent excess of beta-chain over alpha-chain sequences was detected.

Germline V CDR1 and CDR2: SQVTM, ANQGSEA. This CDR3 contains 12 residues. The V and J ends lost 3 bases and 3 bases respectively, with 8 bases between them. The time point is: sample taken at primary tumor resection. Whole RNA, which was extracted from tumor, nontumor lung tissue or frozen PBMC, was sequenced without any cell sorting. Study-wide points: Counts that tracked tumor mutation counts were those of expanded intratumoral alpha and beta TCRs.

The rearrangement joins TRBV29-1 to TRBJ2-5, with no clear D. This TCR was recovered from a male donor with early-stage non-small cell lung cancer. The specimen comprised lung tumor tissue, sampled at surgery. The CDR3 region is CSVDAQKETQYF. CDR3 DNA: TGCAGCGTTGACGCCCAGAAAGAGACCCAGTACTTC.